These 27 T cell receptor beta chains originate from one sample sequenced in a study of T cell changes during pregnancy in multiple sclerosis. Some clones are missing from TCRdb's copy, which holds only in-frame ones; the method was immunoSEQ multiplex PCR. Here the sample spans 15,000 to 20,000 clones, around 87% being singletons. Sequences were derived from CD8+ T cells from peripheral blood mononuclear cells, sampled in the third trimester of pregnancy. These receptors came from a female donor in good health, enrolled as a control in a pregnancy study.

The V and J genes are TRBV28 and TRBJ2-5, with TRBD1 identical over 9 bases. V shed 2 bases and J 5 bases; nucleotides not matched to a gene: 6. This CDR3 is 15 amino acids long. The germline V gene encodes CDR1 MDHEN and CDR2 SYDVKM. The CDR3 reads CASSLGGQGSETQYF. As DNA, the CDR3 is TGTGCCAGCAGTTTAGGGGGACAGGGAAGCGAGACCCAGTACTTC. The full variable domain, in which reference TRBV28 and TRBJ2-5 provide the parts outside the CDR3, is DVKVTQSSRYLVKRTGEKVFLECVQDMDHENMFWYRQDPGLGLRLIYFSYDVKMKEKGDIPEGYSVSREKKERFSLILESASTNQTSMYLCASSLGGQGSETQYFGPGTRLLVL.

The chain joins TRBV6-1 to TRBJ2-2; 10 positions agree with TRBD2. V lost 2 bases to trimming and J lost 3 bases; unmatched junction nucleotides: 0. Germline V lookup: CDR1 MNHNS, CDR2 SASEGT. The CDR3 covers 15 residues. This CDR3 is CASSELAGDTGELFF. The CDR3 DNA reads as TGTGCCAGCAGTGAACTAGCGGGGGACACCGGGGAGCTGTTTTTT.

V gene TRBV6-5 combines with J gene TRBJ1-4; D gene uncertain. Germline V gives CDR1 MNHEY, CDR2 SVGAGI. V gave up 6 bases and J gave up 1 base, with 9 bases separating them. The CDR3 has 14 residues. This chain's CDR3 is CASSPSGTNEKLFF. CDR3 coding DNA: TGTGCCAGCAGCCCCTCGGGAACTAATGAAAAACTGTTTTTT.

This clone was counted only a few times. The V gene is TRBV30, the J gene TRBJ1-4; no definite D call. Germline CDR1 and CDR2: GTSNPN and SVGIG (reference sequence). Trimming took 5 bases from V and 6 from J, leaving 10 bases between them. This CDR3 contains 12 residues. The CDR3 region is CAWDDGDEKLFF. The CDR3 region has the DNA TGTGCCTGGGACGACGGGGATGAAAAACTGTTTTTT.

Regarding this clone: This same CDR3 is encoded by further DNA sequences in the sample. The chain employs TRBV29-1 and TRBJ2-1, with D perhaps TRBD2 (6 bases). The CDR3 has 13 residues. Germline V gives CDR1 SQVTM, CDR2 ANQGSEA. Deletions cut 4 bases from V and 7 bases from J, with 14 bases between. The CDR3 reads CSVVGLAENEQFF. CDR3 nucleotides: TGCAGCGTTGTAGGGTTAGCGGAGAATGAGCAGTTCTTC.

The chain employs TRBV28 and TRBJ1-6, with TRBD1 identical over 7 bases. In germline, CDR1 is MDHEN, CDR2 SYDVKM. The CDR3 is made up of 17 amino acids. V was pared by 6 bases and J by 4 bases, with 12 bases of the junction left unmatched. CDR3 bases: TGTGCCAGCAGCCTTTACCGAGGGGGCGTGTATAATTCACCCCTCCACTTT. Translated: CASSLYRGGVYNSPLHF.

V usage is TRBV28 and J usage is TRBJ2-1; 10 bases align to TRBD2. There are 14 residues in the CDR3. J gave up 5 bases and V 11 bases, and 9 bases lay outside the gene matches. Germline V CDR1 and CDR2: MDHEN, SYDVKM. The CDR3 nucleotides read TGTGCCGGCGCCTTAGCGGGGGGTAACAATGAGCAGTTCTTC. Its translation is CAGALAGGNNEQFF.

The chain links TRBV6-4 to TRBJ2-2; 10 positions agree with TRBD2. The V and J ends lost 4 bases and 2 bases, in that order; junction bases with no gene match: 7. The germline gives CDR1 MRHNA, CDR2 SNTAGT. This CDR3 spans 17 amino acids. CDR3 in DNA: TGTGCCAGCAGTGGCTCTAGCGGGGGAGCTAACACCGGGGAGCTGTTTTTT. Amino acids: CASSGSSGGANTGELFF.

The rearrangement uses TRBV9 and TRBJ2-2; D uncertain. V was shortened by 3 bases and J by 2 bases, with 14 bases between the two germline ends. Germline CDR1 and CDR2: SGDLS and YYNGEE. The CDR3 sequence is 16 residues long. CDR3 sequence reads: CASSADGSLNTGELFF. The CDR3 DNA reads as TGTGCCAGCAGCGCTGACGGGTCCCTTAACACCGGGGAGCTGTTTTTT.

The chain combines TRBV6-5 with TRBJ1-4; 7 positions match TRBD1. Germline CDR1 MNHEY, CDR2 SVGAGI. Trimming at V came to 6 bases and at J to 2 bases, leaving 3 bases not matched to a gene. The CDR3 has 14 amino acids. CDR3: CASRTGLTNEKLFF. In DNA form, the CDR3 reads TGTGCCAGCAGGACAGGGTTGACTAATGAAAAACTGTTTTTT.

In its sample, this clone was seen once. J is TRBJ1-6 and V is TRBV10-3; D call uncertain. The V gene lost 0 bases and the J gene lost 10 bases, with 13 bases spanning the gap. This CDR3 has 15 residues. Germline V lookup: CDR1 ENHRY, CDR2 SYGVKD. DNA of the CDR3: TGTGCCATCAGTGAGTCAGAGGGAGGGCAGTCACCCCTCCACTTT. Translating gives CAISESEGGQSPLHF.

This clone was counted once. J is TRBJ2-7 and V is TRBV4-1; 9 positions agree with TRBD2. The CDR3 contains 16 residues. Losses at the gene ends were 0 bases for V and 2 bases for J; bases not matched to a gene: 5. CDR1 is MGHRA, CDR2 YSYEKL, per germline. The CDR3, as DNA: TGCGCCAGCAGCCAAGAGTCCCCTAGCGGGACCTACGAGCAGTACTTC. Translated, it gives CASSQESPSGTYEQYF.

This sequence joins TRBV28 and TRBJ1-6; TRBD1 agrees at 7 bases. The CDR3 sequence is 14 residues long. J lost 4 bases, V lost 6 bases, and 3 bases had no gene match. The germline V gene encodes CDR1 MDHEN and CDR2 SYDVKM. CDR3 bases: TGTGCCAGCAGACGGGGACAGTATAATTCACCCCTCCACTTT. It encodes CASRRGQYNSPLHF.

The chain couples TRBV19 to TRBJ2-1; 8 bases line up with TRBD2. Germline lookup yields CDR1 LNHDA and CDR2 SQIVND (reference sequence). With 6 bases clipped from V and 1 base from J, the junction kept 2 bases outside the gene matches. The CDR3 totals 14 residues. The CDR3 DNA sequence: TGTGCCAGTAGCGCTAGCGGGTCCTACAATGAGCAGTTCTTC. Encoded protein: CASSASGSYNEQFF. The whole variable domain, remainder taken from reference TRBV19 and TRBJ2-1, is DGGITQSPKYLFRKEGQNVTLSCEQNLNHDAMYWYRQDPGQGLRLIYYSQIVNDFQKGDIAEGYSVSREKKESFPLTVTSAQKNPTAFYLCASSASGSYNEQFFGPGTRLTVL.

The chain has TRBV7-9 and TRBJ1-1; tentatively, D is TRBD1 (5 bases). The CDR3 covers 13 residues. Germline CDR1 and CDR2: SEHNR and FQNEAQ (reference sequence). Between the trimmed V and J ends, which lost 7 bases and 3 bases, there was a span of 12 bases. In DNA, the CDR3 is TGTGCCAGCAAAAAGACAGCCGACACTGAAGCTTTCTTT. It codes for CASKKTADTEAFF.

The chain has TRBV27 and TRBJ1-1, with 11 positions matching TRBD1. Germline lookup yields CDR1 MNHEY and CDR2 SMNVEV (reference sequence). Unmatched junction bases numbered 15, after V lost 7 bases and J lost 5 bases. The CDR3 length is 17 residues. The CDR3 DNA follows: TGTGCCAGCATGCCCCCGGGACAGGGGGTCGGGTGGACTGAAGCTTTCTTT. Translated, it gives CASMPPGQGVGWTEAFF.

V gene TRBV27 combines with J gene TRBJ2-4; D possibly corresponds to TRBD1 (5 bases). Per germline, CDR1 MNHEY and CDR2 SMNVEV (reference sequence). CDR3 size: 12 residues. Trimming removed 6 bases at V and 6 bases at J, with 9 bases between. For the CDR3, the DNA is TGTGCCAGCAGCCTAGACAGAAACATTCAGTACTTC. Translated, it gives CASSLDRNIQYF.

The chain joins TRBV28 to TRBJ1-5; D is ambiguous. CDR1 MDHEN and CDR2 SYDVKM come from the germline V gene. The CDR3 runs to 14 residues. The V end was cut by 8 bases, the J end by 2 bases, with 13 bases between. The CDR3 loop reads CASLPGFRNQPQHF. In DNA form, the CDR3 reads TGTGCCAGCCTCCCGGGTTTTCGCAATCAGCCCCAGCATTTT.

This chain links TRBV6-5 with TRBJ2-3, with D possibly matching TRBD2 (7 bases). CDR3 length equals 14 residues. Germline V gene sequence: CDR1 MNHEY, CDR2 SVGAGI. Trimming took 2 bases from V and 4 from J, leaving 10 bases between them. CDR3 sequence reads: CASSYGRGADTQYF. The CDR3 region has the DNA TGTGCCAGCAGTTACGGGAGGGGGGCAGATACGCAGTATTTT.

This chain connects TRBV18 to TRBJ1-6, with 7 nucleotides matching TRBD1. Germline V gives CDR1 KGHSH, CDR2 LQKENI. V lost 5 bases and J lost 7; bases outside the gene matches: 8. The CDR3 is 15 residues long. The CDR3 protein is CASSVPGQQNSPLHF. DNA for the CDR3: TGTGCCAGCTCAGTTCCGGGACAGCAAAATTCACCCCTCCACTTT.

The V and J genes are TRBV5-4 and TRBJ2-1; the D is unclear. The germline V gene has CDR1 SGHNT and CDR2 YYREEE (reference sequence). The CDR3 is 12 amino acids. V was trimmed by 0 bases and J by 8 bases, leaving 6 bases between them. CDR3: CASSLVVDEQFF. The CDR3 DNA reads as TGTGCCAGCAGCTTGGTTGTCGATGAGCAGTTCTTC.

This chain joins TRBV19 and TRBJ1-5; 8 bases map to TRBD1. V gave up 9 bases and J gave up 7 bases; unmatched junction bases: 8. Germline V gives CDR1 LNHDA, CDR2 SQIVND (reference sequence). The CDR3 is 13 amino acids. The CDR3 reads CASDTGGRQPQHF. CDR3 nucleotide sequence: TGTGCCAGCGATACAGGGGGTAGACAGCCCCAGCATTTT.

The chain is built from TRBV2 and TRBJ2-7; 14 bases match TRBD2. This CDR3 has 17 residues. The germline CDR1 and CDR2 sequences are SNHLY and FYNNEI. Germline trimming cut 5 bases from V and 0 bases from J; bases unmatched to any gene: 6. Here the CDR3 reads CASSLGLAGDSSYEQYF. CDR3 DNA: TGTGCCAGCAGTTTGGGACTAGCGGGGGACAGCTCCTACGAGCAGTACTTC.

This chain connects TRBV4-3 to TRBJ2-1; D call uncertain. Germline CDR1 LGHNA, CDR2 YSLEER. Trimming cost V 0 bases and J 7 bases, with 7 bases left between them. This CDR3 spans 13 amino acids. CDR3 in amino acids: CASSQEWANEQFF. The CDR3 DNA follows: TGCGCCAGCAGCCAAGAGTGGGCGAATGAGCAGTTCTTC.

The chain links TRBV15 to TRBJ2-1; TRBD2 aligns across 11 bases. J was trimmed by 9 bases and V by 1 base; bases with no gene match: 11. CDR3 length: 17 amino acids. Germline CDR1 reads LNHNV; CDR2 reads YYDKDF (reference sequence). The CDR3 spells CATSRAGGTSGFSEQFF. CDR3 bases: TGTGCCACCAGCAGAGCTGGGGGGACTAGCGGTTTTAGTGAGCAGTTCTTC.

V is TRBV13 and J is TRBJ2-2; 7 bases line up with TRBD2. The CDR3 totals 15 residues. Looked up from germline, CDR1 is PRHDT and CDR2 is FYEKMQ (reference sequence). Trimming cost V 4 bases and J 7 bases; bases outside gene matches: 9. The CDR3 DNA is TGTGCCAGCAGCTCGTCACTAGCGCCAGGCGGGGAGCTGTTTTTT. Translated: CASSSSLAPGGELFF. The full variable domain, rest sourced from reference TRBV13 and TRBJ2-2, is AAGVIQSPRHLIKEKRETATLKCYPIPRHDTVYWYQQGPGQDPQFLISFYEKMQSDKGSIPDRFSAQQFSDYHSELNMSSLELGDSALYFCASSSSLAPGGELFFGEGSRLTVL.

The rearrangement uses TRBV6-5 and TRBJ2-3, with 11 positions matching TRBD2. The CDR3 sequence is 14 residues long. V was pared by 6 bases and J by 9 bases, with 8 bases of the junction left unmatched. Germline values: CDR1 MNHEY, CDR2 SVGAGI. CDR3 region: CASRPLAGDLTQYF. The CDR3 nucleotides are TGTGCCAGCAGACCACTAGCGGGAGACTTGACGCAGTATTTT.